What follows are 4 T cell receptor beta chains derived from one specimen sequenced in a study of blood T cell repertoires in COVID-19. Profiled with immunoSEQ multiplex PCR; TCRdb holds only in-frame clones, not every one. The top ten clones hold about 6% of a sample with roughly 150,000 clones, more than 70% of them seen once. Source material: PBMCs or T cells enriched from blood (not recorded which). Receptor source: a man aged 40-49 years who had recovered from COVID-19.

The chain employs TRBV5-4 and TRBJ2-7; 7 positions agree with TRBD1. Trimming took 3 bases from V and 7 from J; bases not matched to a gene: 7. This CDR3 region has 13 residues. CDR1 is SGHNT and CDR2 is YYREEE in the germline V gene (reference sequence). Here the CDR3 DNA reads TGTGCCAGCAGCTATGACAGGGTAAGGGAGCAGTACGTC. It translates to CASSYDRVREQYV.

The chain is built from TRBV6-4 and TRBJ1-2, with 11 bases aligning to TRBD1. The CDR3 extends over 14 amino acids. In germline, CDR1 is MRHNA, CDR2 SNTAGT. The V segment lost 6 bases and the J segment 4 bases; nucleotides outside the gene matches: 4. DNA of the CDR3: TGTGCCAGCAGAATGGACAGGGGGCCCTATGGCTACACCTTC. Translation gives CASRMDRGPYGYTF.

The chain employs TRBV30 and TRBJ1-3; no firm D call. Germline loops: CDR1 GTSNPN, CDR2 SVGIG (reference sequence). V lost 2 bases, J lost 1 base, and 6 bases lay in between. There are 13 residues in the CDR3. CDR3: CAWSYTSGNTIYF. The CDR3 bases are TGTGCCTGGAGTTACACGTCTGGAAACACCATATATTTT.

CDR3 nucleotide sequence: TGTGCCAGCAGCCCAAAGCGAGGACAGGGCCACGAAAAACTGTTTTTT. Amino acids: CASSPKRGQGHEKLFF. This chain connects TRBV7-2 to TRBJ1-4, with 8 positions matching TRBD1. CDR1 is SGHTA and CDR2 is FQGNSA in the germline V gene. V trimming: 5 bases; J trimming: 8 bases; junction bases outside the gene matches: 13. The CDR3 loop spans 16 amino acids.